The T cell receptor beta chain described here comes from a study of T cells in Graves' hyperthyroidism and ophthalmopathy. Amplification of TCR beta CDR3 regions used RNA as the template. RT-PCR in the first round (using the HTBI primer set) targeted the TCR CDR3. Each CDR3 protein is one row after TCRdb ran MiXCR on the multiplex PCR reads. The data contain 660,000 or so distinct CDR3 sequences, nearly 45% of them seen just once; the ten biggest clones take up approximately 7.2%. This CDR3 comprises 11 residues. Trimming cost V 3 bases and J 3 bases, with 2 bases left between them. Germline V lookup: CDR1 LGHDT, CDR2 YNNKEL (reference sequence). In this sample, this clonotype turned up a few times. With a much larger clone just one base away, this may be a read error.

This chain joins TRBV3-1 and TRBJ1-1; no reliable D call. Sequencing input: peripheral blood or thyroid tissue (not recorded which). This clonotype was sampled from an adult man with Graves' disease, either hyperthyroidism or ophthalmopathy (not recorded which). The CDR3 reads CASSHDTEAFF. CDR3 nucleotides: TGTGCCAGCAGCCACGACACTGAAGCTTTCTTT.